This is a list of T cell receptor beta chains from one sample in a study of blood T cell repertoires in COVID-19. The assay was immunoSEQ multiplex PCR, and TCRdb's table has in-frame clones only and misses some. The table records under 200,000 clones, around 87% of them present only once. The source material was peripheral blood. Receptor source: a woman aged 70-85 years with COVID-19, enrolled during active disease. The CDR3 runs from the conserved cysteine through the conserved F or W. D genes are given only for firm matches. Clone size is given for some rows only: seen once, a few or many times, or a class if the clone is expanded.

D	size	V	J	CDR3	DNA
TRBD2	few	TRBV19	TRBJ2-2	CASHSPRLAGGPGTGELFF	TGTGCCAGTCACTCCCCCCGGCTAGCGGGGGGGCCGGGCACCGGGGAGCTGTTTTTT
.	.	TRBV10-3	TRBJ1-2	CAISETGQHYGYTF	TGTGCCATCAGTGAGACAGGTCAACACTATGGCTACACCTTC
TRBD1	.	TRBV5-1	TRBJ2-7	CASSPMGQYEQYF	TGCGCCAGCAGCCCAATGGGACAGTACGAGCAGTACTTC
TRBD2	.	TRBV9	TRBJ2-7	CASSSTGSGVGLAGGPREQYF	TGTGCCAGCAGCTCAACGGGGAGCGGGGTCGGCCTAGCGGGGGGGCCGCGGGAGCAGTACTTC
TRBD1	.	TRBV7-2	TRBJ1-1	CASSWDRDTEAFF	TGTGCCAGCAGCTGGGACAGGGACACTGAAGCTTTCTTT
.	.	TRBV10-3	TRBJ1-3	CAISEGTSISGNTIYF	TGTGCCATCAGTGAAGGGACAAGTATATCTGGAAACACCATATATTTT
.	.	TRBV27	TRBJ2-3	CASSLSRGDTQYF	TGTGCCAGCAGTTTATCTCGGGGAGATACGCAGTATTTT
TRBD1	.	TRBV2	TRBJ2-3	CASSPTRTGSTDTQYF	TGTGCCAGCAGTCCAACACGGACAGGAAGCACAGATACGCAGTATTTT
.	.	TRBV2	TRBJ2-1	CATSNGHPYNEQFF	TGTGCCACCTCGAATGGACACCCCTACAATGAGCAGTTCTTC
.	.	TRBV4-1	TRBJ2-3	CASSQDVWATDTQYF	TGCGCCAGCAGCCAAGATGTCTGGGCCACAGATACGCAGTATTTT
.	.	TRBV6-5	TRBJ2-7	CASNLDRYEQYF	TGTGCCAGCAATTTGGACAGATACGAGCAGTACTTC
TRBD1	once	TRBV3-1/TRBV3-2	TRBJ2-5	CASSQEGTGSETQYF	TGTGCCAGCAGCCAAGAGGGGACAGGGTCGGAGACCCAGTACTTC
.	.	TRBV6-1	TRBJ1-5	CASSDVPDLGQPQHF	TGTGCCAGCAGTGATGTTCCGGACTTAGGTCAGCCCCAGCATTTT
.	.	TRBV28	TRBJ1-4	CASSPPTGTLANEKLFF	TGTGCCAGCAGCCCCCCGACCGGGACATTAGCTAATGAAAAACTGTTTTTT
.	.	TRBV4-1	TRBJ1-6	CASSQRGVQDYNSPLHF	TGCGCCAGCAGCCAACGGGGGGTTCAAGATTATAATTCACCCCTCCACTTT
TRBD1	.	TRBV5-1	TRBJ1-2	CASSPRTGPGGYTF	TGCGCCAGCAGCCCGAGGACAGGGCCGGGTGGCTACACCTTC
.	.	TRBV27	TRBJ2-3	CASSLTTVDTDTQYF	TGTGCCAGCAGTTTGACGACAGTAGACACAGATACGCAGTATTTT
.	.	TRBV7-3	TRBJ2-1	CASSLGLRGDEQFF	TGTGCCAGCAGCTTAGGACTTCGCGGCGATGAGCAGTTCTTC
TRBD1	.	TRBV25-1	TRBJ1-1	CASFDRVNTEAFF	TGTGCCAGCTTTGACAGGGTCAACACTGAAGCTTTCTTT
TRBD1	.	TRBV6-5	TRBJ2-7	CASSPGGDRGYEQYF	TGTGCCAGCAGTCCCGGGGGGGACAGGGGGTACGAGCAGTACTTC
TRBD1	.	TRBV4-1	TRBJ2-2	CASSQRETGGSTGELFF	TGCGCCAGCAGCCAAAGGGAGACAGGGGGTAGCACCGGGGAGCTGTTTTTT
.	.	TRBV5-1	TRBJ2-1	CASSGEYNEQFF	TGCGCCAGCAGCGGGGAGTACAATGAGCAGTTCTTC
.	.	TRBV10-1	TRBJ1-2	CASSGQPYYGYTF	TGCGCCAGCAGCGGACAGCCCTACTATGGCTACACCTTC
TRBD1	once	TRBV28	TRBJ1-3	CASRQPGGINTIYF	TGTGCCAGCAGGCAGCCAGGGGGCATCAACACCATATATTTT
.	.	TRBV7-2	TRBJ1-3	CASSLDRVGGDTIYF	TGTGCCAGCAGCTTAGACCGCGTAGGAGGGGACACCATATATTTT
TRBD1	.	TRBV19	TRBJ1-4	CASKDRGKEKLFF	TGTGCCAGTAAGGACAGGGGGAAGGAAAAACTGTTTTTT
.	.	TRBV7-9	TRBJ1-5	CASSLLSGQPQHF	TGTGCCAGCAGCTTATTGAGCGGTCAGCCCCAGCATTTT
TRBD1	.	TRBV3-1/TRBV3-2	TRBJ1-1	CASSQLPPQGRGTEAFF	TGTGCCAGCAGCCAATTACCCCCACAGGGGCGGGGAACTGAAGCTTTCTTT